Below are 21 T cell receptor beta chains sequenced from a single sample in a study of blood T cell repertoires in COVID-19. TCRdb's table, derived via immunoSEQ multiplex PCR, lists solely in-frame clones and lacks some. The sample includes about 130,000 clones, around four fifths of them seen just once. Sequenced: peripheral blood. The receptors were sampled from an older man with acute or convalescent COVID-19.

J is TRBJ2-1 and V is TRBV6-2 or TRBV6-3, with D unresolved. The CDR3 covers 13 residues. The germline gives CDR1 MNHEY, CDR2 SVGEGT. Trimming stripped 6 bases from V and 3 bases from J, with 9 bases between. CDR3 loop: CASSPLGYNEQFF. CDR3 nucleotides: TGTGCCAGCAGCCCCCTCGGCTACAATGAGCAGTTCTTC.

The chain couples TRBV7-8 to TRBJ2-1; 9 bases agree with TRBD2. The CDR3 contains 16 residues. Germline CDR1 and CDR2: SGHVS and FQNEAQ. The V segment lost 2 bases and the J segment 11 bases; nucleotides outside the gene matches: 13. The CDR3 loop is CASSLSSQRGVIKQFF. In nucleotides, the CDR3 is TGTGCCAGCAGCTTATCTTCTCAGCGGGGGGTAATTAAGCAGTTCTTC.

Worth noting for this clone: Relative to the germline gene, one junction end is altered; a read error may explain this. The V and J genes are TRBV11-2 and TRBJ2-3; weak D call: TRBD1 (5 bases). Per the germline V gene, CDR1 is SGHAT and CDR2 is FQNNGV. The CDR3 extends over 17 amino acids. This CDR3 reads CASSLRPGRMGTDTRYF. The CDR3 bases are TGTGCCAGCAGCTTAAGGCCAGGGCGGATGGGTACAGATACGCGGTATTTT.

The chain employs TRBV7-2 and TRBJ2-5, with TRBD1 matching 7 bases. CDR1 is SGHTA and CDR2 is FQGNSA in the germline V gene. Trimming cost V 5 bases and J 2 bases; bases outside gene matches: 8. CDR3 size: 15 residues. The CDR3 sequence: CASSLQGPFQETQYF. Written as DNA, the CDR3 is TGTGCCAGCAGCCTACAGGGGCCCTTTCAAGAGACCCAGTACTTC.

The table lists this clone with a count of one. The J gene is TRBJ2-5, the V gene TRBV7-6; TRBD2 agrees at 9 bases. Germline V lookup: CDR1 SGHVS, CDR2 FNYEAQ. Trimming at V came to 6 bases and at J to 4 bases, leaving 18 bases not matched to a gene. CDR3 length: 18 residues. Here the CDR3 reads CASRRGRRGGGLGETQYF. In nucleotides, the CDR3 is TGTGCCAGCAGACGCGGGAGGCGGGGGGGCGGGCTAGGAGAGACCCAGTACTTC.

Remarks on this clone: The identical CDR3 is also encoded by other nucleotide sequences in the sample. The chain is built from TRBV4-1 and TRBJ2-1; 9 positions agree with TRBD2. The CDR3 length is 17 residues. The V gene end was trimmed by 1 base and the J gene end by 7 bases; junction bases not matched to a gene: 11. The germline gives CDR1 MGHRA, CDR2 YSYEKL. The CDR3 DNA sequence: TGCGCCAGCAGCCAAGGGGGGCGGGGGGGCCTCCAAAATGAGCAGTTCTTC. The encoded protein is CASSQGGRGGLQNEQFF.

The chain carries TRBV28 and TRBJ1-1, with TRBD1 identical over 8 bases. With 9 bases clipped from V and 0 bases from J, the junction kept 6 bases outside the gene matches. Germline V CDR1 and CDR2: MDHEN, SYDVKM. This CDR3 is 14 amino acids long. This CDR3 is CASHQGAVNTEAFF. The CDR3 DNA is TGTGCCAGTCATCAGGGGGCGGTGAACACTGAAGCTTTCTTT.

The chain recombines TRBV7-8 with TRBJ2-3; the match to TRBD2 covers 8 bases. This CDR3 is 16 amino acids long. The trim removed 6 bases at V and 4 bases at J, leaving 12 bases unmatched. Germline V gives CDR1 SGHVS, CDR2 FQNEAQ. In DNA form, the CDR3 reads TGTGCCAGCAGTCCTCGGGGGGGACTTGGGGCAGATACGCAGTATTTT. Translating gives CASSPRGGLGADTQYF.

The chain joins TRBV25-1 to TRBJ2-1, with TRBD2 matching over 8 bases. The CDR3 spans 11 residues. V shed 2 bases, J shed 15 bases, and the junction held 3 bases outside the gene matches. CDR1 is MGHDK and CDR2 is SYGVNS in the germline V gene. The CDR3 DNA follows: TGTGCCAGCAGTGAAAGCGGGAGCCGGTTCTTC. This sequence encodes CASSESGSRFF.

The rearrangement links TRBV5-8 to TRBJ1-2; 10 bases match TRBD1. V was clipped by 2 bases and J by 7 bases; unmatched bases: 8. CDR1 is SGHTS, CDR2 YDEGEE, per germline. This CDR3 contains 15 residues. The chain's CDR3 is CASSFLRTGGGGYTF. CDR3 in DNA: TGTGCCAGCAGCTTCCTCCGGACAGGGGGAGGTGGCTACACCTTC.

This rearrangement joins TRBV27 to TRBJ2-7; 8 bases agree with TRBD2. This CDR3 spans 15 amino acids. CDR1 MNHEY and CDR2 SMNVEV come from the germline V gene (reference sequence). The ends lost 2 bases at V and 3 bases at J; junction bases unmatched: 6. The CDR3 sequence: CASSLRGLGHYEQYF. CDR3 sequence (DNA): TGTGCCAGCAGTTTAAGGGGACTAGGGCACTACGAGCAGTACTTC.

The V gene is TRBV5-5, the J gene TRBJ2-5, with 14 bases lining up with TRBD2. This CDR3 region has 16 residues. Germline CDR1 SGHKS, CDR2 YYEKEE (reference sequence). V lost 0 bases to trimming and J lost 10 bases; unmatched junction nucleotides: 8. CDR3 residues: CASSLGLAGGPGLQYF. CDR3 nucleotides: TGTGCCAGCAGCTTGGGACTAGCGGGGGGGCCGGGTCTCCAGTACTTC.

This CDR3 is CASSDPGESQYF. The CDR3 DNA reads TGTGCCAGCAGTGACCCAGGGGAAAGTCAATATTTT. The chain links TRBV6-4 to TRBJ2-3; weak D call: TRBD1 (6 bases). CDR1 MRHNA and CDR2 SNTAGT come from the germline V gene. The CDR3 has 12 amino acids. V gave up 2 bases and J gave up 15 bases, with 15 bases separating them.

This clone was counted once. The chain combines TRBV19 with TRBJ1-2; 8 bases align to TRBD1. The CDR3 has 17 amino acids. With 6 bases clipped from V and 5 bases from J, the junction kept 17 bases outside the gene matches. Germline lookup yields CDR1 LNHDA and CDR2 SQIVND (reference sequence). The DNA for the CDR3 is TGTGCCAGTAGGCAAGGCGGTCTGGGACAGGTGAAGTATGGCTACACCTTC. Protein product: CASRQGGLGQVKYGYTF.

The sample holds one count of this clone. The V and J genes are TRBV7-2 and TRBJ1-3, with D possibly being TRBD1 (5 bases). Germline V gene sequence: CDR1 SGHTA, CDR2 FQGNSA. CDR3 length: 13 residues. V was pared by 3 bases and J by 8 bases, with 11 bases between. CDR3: CASSFGGVDTIYF. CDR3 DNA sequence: TGTGCCAGCAGCTTCGGGGGGGTGGACACCATATATTTT.

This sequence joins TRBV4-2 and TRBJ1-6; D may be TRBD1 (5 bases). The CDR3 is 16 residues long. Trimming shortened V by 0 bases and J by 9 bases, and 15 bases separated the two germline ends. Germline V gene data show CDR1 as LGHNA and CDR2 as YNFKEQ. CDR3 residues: CASSQETEQEGSPLHF. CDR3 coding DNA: TGTGCCAGCAGCCAAGAGACAGAGCAGGAAGGTTCACCCCTCCACTTT.

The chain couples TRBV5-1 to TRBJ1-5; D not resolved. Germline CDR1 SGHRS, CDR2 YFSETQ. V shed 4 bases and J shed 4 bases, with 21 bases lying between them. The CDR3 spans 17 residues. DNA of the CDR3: TGCGCCAGCAGCCCCCAAACTAAGACCGAAACTAATCAGCCCCAGCATTTT. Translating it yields CASSPQTKTETNQPQHF.

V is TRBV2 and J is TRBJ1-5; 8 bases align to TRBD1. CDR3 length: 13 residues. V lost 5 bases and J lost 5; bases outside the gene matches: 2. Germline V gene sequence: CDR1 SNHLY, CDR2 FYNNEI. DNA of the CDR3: TGTGCCAGCAGTACGGACAGGGATCAGCCCCAGCATTTT. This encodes CASSTDRDQPQHF.

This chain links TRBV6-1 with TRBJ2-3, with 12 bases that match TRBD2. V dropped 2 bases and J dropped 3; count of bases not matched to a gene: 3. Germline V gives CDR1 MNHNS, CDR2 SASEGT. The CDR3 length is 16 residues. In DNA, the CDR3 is TGTGCCAGCAGTGAAACTAGCGGGGGGTCTACAGATACGCAGTATTTT. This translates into CASSETSGGSTDTQYF.

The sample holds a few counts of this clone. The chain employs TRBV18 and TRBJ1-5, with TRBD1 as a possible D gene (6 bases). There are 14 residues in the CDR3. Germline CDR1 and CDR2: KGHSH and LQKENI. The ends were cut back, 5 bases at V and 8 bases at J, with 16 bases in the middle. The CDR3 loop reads CASSASRGGEPQHF. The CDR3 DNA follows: TGTGCCAGCTCAGCTTCAAGAGGGGGTGAGCCCCAGCATTTT.

The CDR3 nucleotides are TGCGCCAGCAGCTTGGGGACTCCGGTAGCCAAAAACATTCAGTACTTC. Amino acid sequence: CASSLGTPVAKNIQYF. This chain joins TRBV5-1 and TRBJ2-4, with D possibly being TRBD2 (5 bases). Germline-derived CDR1 and CDR2 are SGHRS and YFSETQ. This CDR3 contains 16 residues. V lost 0 bases, J lost 0 bases, and 10 bases lay in between.